These 16 T cell receptor beta chains share one sample of origin, sequenced in a study of blood T cell repertoires in COVID-19 (dated by TCRdb to about 2020). Preparation of the library involved the immunoSEQ multiplex PCR assay. TCRdb took over this immuneACCESS table, retaining in-frame rearrangements with V and J assigned. Such tables are incomplete; in checked studies, under half of the missing clones stem from an unresolved V gene, and the remainder is unexplained. This sample is represented by approximately 130,000 clones; about 74% of them were singletons. The top ten constitute 7.9% of the sample. Material for sequencing was peripheral blood. The receptors here all came from a human donor in a cohort sampled during active COVID-19.

The V and J genes are TRBV6-6 and TRBJ1-2; D remains ambiguous. The germline V and J ends were trimmed by 2 bases and 5 bases, with 12 bases remaining between them. CDR1 and CDR2 (germline): MNHNY, SVGAGI (reference sequence). CDR3 length: 14 amino acids. CDR3 in amino acids: CASSYGEERYGYTF. The CDR3 DNA reads TGTGCCAGCAGTTACGGGGAGGAGAGGTATGGCTACACCTTC.

V and J are TRBV27 and TRBJ2-7, with 11 bases matching TRBD1. The CDR3 has 12 amino acids. Germline-derived CDR1 and CDR2 are MNHEY and SMNVEV (reference sequence). V shed 5 bases, J shed 6 bases, and the junction held 0 bases outside the gene matches. CDR3 region: CASSGTGGEQYF. In DNA, the CDR3 is TGTGCCAGCAGTGGGACAGGGGGCGAGCAGTACTTC.

V usage is TRBV4-1 and J usage is TRBJ2-7, with D perhaps TRBD2 (5 bases). The V gene's germline CDR1 is MGHRA and CDR2 YSYEKL. This CDR3 region has 15 residues. V shed 1 base and J shed 0 bases, with 10 bases lying between them. The CDR3 spells CASSQVVGVSYEQYF. The CDR3 bases are TGCGCCAGCAGCCAAGTTGTGGGAGTCTCCTACGAGCAGTACTTC.

This chain links TRBV6-6 with TRBJ1-2; 8 bases map to TRBD1. There are 13 residues in the CDR3. V dropped 6 bases and J dropped 4; count of bases not matched to a gene: 4. Germline values: CDR1 MNHNY, CDR2 SVGAGI (reference sequence). The CDR3 loop is CASSPDRVYGYTF. CDR3 sequence (DNA): TGTGCCAGCAGCCCGGACAGGGTCTATGGCTACACCTTC.

The J gene is TRBJ1-1, the V gene TRBV4-1; 10 nucleotides agree with TRBD1. Germline CDR1 is MGHRA and CDR2 is YSYEKL. After removal of 4 bases from V and 5 bases from J, the junction contained 7 bases not matched to a gene. The CDR3 spans 15 residues. DNA of the CDR3: TGCGCCAGCAGCCCCCCGGGACAGGGGTGGACTGAAGCTTTCTTT. Encoded protein: CASSPPGQGWTEAFF.

This clone turned up a few times. This chain joins TRBV5-8 and TRBJ1-2, with 12 positions matching TRBD1. The V and J ends lost 4 bases and 5 bases, in that order; junction bases with no gene match: 6. CDR1 is SGHTS, CDR2 YDEGEE, per germline. The CDR3 is 15 residues long. Written as DNA, the CDR3 is TGTGCCAGCAGCCCGGGGACAGGGGGCGCATATGGCTACACCTTC. As protein: CASSPGTGGAYGYTF.

The V gene is TRBV3-1 (or the pseudogene TRBV3-2), the J gene TRBJ2-2; D not resolved. This CDR3 is built from 14 residues. V shed 2 bases and J shed 0 bases, with 4 bases lying between them. Germline CDR1 and CDR2: LGHDT and YNNKEL (reference sequence). For the CDR3, the DNA is TGTGCCAGCAGCCAAACGGCGAACACCGGGGAGCTGTTTTTT. Translating gives CASSQTANTGELFF.

The chain recombines TRBV19 with TRBJ1-2, with 11 positions matching TRBD1. Looked up from germline, CDR1 is LNHDA and CDR2 is SQIVND (reference sequence). This CDR3 has 13 residues. V was pared by 8 bases and J by 7 bases, with 6 bases of the junction left unmatched. CDR3 region: CASRTGGAGGYTF. The CDR3 DNA is TGTGCCAGTCGGACAGGGGGCGCGGGTGGCTACACCTTC.

CDR3 sequence (DNA): TGCAGCGTTGGGGGGACTAGCGGGGCCTCCTACGAGCAGTACTTC. Protein product: CSVGGTSGASYEQYF. The J gene is TRBJ2-7, the V gene TRBV29-1; 13 bases map to TRBD2. Trimming took 4 bases from V and 0 from J; bases not matched to a gene: 3. The CDR3 is 15 residues long. CDR1 SQVTM and CDR2 ANQGSEA come from the germline V gene.

This clone was observed many times. At the DNA level, this CDR3 is encoded by other sequences in the same sample as well. V usage is TRBV3-1 (or the pseudogene TRBV3-2) and J usage is TRBJ1-1; possibly TRBD1 for D (6 bases). CDR1 is LGHDT and CDR2 is YNNKEL in the germline V gene (reference sequence). V was trimmed by 1 base and J by 6 bases, leaving 9 bases between them. The CDR3 is 13 residues long. The CDR3 DNA is TGTGCCAGCAGCCAAGGAGGACAGCCTGAAGCTTTCTTT. Protein sequence: CASSQGGQPEAFF.

The chain uses TRBV7-8 and TRBJ2-7, with D possibly being TRBD2 (5 bases). The V end lost 0 bases, the J end lost 0 bases, and 12 bases lay between the germline ends. Germline V gene data show CDR1 as SGHVS and CDR2 as FQNEAQ. This CDR3 contains 16 residues. CDR3 sequence reads: CASSLALRGLSYEQYF. CDR3 coding DNA: TGTGCCAGCAGCTTAGCGCTTCGCGGGCTCTCCTACGAGCAGTACTTC.

The chain has TRBV4-1 and TRBJ2-7; perhaps TRBD1 as D (5 bases). The CDR3 runs 14 residues. In germline, CDR1 is MGHRA, CDR2 YSYEKL. Deletions cut 0 bases from V and 2 bases from J, with 8 bases between. CDR3 region: CASSQDWGPYEQYF. The DNA of the CDR3 is TGCGCCAGCAGCCAAGATTGGGGCCCCTACGAGCAGTACTTC.

The chain links TRBV28 to TRBJ2-7, with 9 bases lining up with TRBD1. Germline lookup yields CDR1 MDHEN and CDR2 SYDVKM. V shed 5 bases and J 0 bases; nucleotides not matched to a gene: 8. The CDR3 has 16 amino acids. CDR3 protein: CASSLTNRGHSYEQYF. CDR3 DNA: TGTGCCAGCAGTCTTACTAACAGGGGGCACTCCTACGAGCAGTACTTC. The whole variable domain, filled in from reference TRBV28 and TRBJ2-7, reads DVKVTQSSRYLVKRTGEKVFLECVQDMDHENMFWYRQDPGLGLRLIYFSYDVKMKEKGDIPEGYSVSREKKERFSLILESASTNQTSMYLCASSLTNRGHSYEQYFGPGTRLTVT.

The chain uses TRBV6-1 and TRBJ2-7; the D gene is possibly TRBD1 (6 bases). The germline V gene has CDR1 MNHNS and CDR2 SASEGT. The CDR3 extends over 15 amino acids. V was shortened by 3 bases and J by 0 bases, with 12 bases between the two germline ends. The CDR3 loop reads CASSDPGHSSYEQYF. The CDR3 DNA is TGTGCCAGCAGTGATCCGGGACACAGCTCCTACGAGCAGTACTTC.

This chain links TRBV6-6 with TRBJ2-7; 9 nucleotides agree with TRBD2. CDR1 is MNHNY and CDR2 is SVGAGI in the germline V gene (reference sequence). V trimming: 5 bases; J trimming: 0 bases; junction bases outside the gene matches: 11. CDR3 length equals 17 residues. The CDR3 coding sequence is TGTGCCAGCAGTCCCTCTAGCGGGGTCACCCTCTCCTACGAGCAGTACTTC. This encodes CASSPSSGVTLSYEQYF.

This clone occurred a few times. One end of the junction varies from germline; a read error may be responsible. The chain couples TRBV7-7 to TRBJ2-1, with 7 bases aligning to TRBD2. The CDR3 consists of 14 residues. Germline assignment: CDR1 SSHAT and CDR2 FNYEAQ (reference sequence). The chain's CDR3 is CASSLGGGYNEQFF. CDR3 DNA: TGTGCTAGCAGCTTAGGCGGGGGTTACAATGAGCAGTTCTTC. The whole variable domain, remainder taken from reference TRBV7-7 and TRBJ2-1, is GAGVSQSPRYKVTKRGQDVTLRCDPISSHATLYWYQQALGQGPEFLTYFNYEAQPDKSGLPSDRFSAERPEGSISTLTIQRTEQRDSAMYRCASSLGGGYNEQFFGPGTRLTVL.